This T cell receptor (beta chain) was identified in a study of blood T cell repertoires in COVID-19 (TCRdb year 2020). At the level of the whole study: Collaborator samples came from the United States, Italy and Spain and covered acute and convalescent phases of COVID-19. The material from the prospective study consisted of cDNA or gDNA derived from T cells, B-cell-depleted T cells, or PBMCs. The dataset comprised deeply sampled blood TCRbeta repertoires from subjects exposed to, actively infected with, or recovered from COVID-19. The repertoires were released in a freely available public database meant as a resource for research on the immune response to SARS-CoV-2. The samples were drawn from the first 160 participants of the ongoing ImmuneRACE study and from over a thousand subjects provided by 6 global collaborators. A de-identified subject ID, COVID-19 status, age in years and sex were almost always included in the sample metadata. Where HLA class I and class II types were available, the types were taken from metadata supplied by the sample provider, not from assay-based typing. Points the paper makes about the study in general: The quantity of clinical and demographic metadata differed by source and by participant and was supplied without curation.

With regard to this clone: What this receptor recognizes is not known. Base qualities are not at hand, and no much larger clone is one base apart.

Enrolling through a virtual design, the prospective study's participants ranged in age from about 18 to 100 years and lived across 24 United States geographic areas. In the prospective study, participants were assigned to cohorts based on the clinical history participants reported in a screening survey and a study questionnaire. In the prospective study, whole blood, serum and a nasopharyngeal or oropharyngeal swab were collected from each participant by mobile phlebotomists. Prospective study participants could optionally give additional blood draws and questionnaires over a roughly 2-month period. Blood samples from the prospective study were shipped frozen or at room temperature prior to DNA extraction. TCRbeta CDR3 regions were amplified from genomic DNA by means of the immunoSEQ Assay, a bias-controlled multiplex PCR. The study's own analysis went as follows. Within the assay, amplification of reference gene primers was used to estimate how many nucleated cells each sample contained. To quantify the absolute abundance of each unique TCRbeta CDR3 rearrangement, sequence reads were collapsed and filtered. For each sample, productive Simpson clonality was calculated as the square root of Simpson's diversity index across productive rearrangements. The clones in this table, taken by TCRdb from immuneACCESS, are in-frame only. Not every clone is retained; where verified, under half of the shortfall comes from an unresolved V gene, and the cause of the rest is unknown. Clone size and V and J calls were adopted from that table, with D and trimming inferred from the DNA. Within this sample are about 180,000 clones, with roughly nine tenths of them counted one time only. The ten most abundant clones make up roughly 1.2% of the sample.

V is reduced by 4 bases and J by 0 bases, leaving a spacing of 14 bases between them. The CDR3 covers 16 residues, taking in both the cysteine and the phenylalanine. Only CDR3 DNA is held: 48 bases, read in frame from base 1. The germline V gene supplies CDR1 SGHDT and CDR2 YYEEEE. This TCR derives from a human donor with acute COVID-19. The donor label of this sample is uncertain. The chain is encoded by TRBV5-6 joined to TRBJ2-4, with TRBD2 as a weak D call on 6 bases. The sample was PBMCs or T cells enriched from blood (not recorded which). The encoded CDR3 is CASSDGRDLAKNIQYF. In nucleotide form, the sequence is TGTGCCAGCAGCGATGGTAGGGACTTAGCCAAAAACATTCAGTACTTC.